This TCR beta chain originates from a study of control samples from healthy donors and cancer patients. Only in-frame clones appear in the TCRdb table, and some are missing; sequencing was by immunoSEQ multiplex PCR. The sample holds 75,000 to 100,000 clones, roughly 88% seen once. Trimming pared 7 bases from V and 4 bases from J, leaving 16 bases between. CDR1 and CDR2 from the germline V gene are MNHEY and SVGAGI. The CDR3 contains 14 residues. Sequencing used blood. The sequence was obtained from a man younger than 45 in good health. The V call is TRBV6-5, the J call TRBJ1-1; tentative D call: TRBD1 (5 bases). The CDR3: CASNPGGVGTEAFF. The CDR3 DNA reads TGTGCCAGCAACCCCGGGGGGGTAGGCACTGAAGCTTTCTTT.